A single sample gave rise to the 17 T cell receptor beta chains below, sequenced in a study of T-cell reconstitution after alpha-beta-depleted transplantation in children. Preparation of the TCRbeta library used unique molecular identifiers. MiXCR, run by TCRdb on the PCR reads, gives a single entry per CDR3 protein. This table holds around 600,000 distinct CDR3 sequences, roughly 24% found once. Sequenced here: PBMCs, mostly from graft donor cells, sampled 360 days after TCRalphabeta/CD19-depleted stem cell transplant. These receptor sequences come from a boy younger than two who had a stem cell transplant for acute myeloid leukemia, so the T cells may come from the graft donor.

This CDR3 is CASSSLFGRDPSSATQYF. In DNA form, the CDR3 reads TGTGCCAGCAGCTCCCTATTTGGCCGGGACCCCAGTTCGGCTACGCAGTATTTT. The chain is built from TRBV11-1 and TRBJ2-3, with D perhaps assigned TRBD1 or TRBD2 (5 bases each). CDR1 and CDR2 (germline): SGHAT, FQDESV (reference sequence). This CDR3 has 18 residues. Between the trimmed V and J ends, which lost 4 bases and 8 bases, there was a span of 28 bases. Variable domain in full (rest from reference TRBV11-1 and TRBJ2-3): EAEVAQSPRYKITEKSQAVAFWCDPISGHATLYWYRQILGQGPELLVQFQDESVVDDSQLPKDRFSAERLKGVDSTLKIQPAELGDSAMYLCASSSLFGRDPSSATQYFGPGTRLTVL.

This chain connects TRBV6-5 to TRBJ1-1; TRBD1 matches 7 bases. The CDR3 extends over 17 amino acids. V lost 0 bases and J lost 0; bases outside the gene matches: 7. The germline V gene has CDR1 MNHEY and CDR2 SVGAGI. The CDR3 nucleotides read TGTGCCAGCAGTTACTCACAGGGGCCGGGTATGAACACTGAAGCTTTCTTT. Protein sequence: CASSYSQGPGMNTEAFF.

This clonotype was seen repeatedly, ten times or more. The gene calls are TRBV18 and TRBJ2-3; TRBD2 matches at 9 bases. The CDR3 extends over 16 amino acids. Germline V gene sequence: CDR1 KGHSH, CDR2 LQKENI. J was trimmed by 3 bases and V by 6 bases; bases with no gene match: 10. In DNA form, the CDR3 reads TGTGCCAGCTCTGAGGGGCTAGCGGGGAGAACAGATACGCAGTATTTT. It is translated as CASSEGLAGRTDTQYF. Complete variable domain (other parts from reference TRBV18 and TRBJ2-3): NAGVMQNPRHLVRRRGQEARLRCSPMKGHSHVYWYRQLPEEGLKFMVYLQKENIIDESGMPKERFSAEFPKEGPSILRIQQVVRGDSAAYFCASSEGLAGRTDTQYFGPGTRLTVL.

This clonotype has just one count. This may be a read error, as it is one base from a much larger clone. This CDR3 fails to terminate in the conserved phenylalanine or tryptophan, so it likely reflects a read error. The chain has TRBV11-1 and TRBJ2-1, with D perhaps TRBD1 (6 bases). The CDR3 has 15 residues. CDR1 SGHAT and CDR2 FQDESV come from the germline V gene (reference sequence). Trimming took 5 bases from V and 8 from J, leaving 19 bases between them. The CDR3 region has the DNA TGTGCCAGCAGCCGAGAGGACAGAATTCCTGATGAGCAGTTCCTC. As protein: CASSREDRIPDEQFL.

V gene TRBV15 combines with J gene TRBJ2-2; D gene unclear. Germline lookup yields CDR1 LNHNV and CDR2 YYDKDF (reference sequence). The CDR3 extends over 15 amino acids. The V end was cut by 5 bases, the J end by 8 bases, with 18 bases between. The CDR3 sequence is CATSPVVSVGGELFF. CDR3 bases: TGTGCCACCAGCCCCGTGGTCTCTGTCGGAGGGGAGCTGTTTTTT.

This clonotype was counted many times. The V gene is TRBV20-1, the J gene TRBJ2-7, with D maybe TRBD1 (5 bases). The germline V gene has CDR1 DFQATT and CDR2 SNEGSKA (reference sequence). With 6 bases removed from V and 2 bases from J, the gap between germline ends came to 20 bases. There are 15 residues in the CDR3. CDR3 amino acids: CSAQSGRGDPYEQYF. As DNA, the CDR3 is TGCAGTGCCCAGTCGGGTAGGGGCGACCCCTACGAGCAGTACTTC.

This clonotype showed up just a few times. The chain links TRBV4-3 to TRBJ1-1, with 8 bases aligning to TRBD1. CDR1 and CDR2 from the germline V gene are LGHNA and YSLEER. CDR3 size: 17 residues. The trim removed 2 bases at V and 10 bases at J, leaving 18 bases unmatched. In DNA, the CDR3 is TGCGCCAGCAGCCAACACCTCTGGACAGGGTCTGGCCCTGGAGCTTTCTTT. Translation gives CASSQHLWTGSGPGAFF.

This clonotype occurred a few times. The V gene is TRBV6-2 or TRBV6-3, the J gene TRBJ2-3; 8 bases match TRBD2. The V gene end was trimmed by 0 bases and the J gene end by 0 bases; junction bases not matched to a gene: 8. The CDR3 spans 18 residues. CDR1 is MNHEY, CDR2 SVGEGT, per germline. In DNA, the CDR3 is TGTGCCAGCAGTTACTCTGCGGGAGGACCGTCTAGCACAGATACGCAGTATTTT. Its translation is CASSYSAGGPSSTDTQYF.

This sequence joins TRBV11-2 and TRBJ2-7, with 9 bases aligning to TRBD2. J gave up 0 bases and V 1 base, and 7 bases lay outside the gene matches. There are 17 residues in the CDR3. Germline values: CDR1 SGHAT, CDR2 FQNNGV. Written as DNA, the CDR3 is TGTGCCAGCAGCTTAGTGGGGCTAGCGGGACTCTCCTACGAGCAGTACTTC. This sequence encodes CASSLVGLAGLSYEQYF.

This clonotype was counted between two and nine times. This sequence joins TRBV20-1 and TRBJ1-4; weak D call: TRBD1 (5 bases). Trimming cost V 5 bases and J 0 bases, with 13 bases left between them. CDR1 DFQATT and CDR2 SNEGSKA come from the germline V gene (reference sequence). The CDR3 totals 15 residues. CDR3 loop: CSAPRWGTTNEKLFF. CDR3 DNA: TGCAGTGCTCCTCGATGGGGGACAACTAATGAAAAACTGTTTTTT.

The rearrangement joins TRBV5-1 to TRBJ2-1; perhaps TRBD2 as D (5 bases). Germline assignment: CDR1 SGHRS and CDR2 YFSETQ. The V end lost 4 bases, the J end lost 6 bases, and 11 bases lay between the germline ends. The length of the CDR3 is 13 residues. CDR3 sequence reads: CASSLWTFNEQFF. CDR3 nucleotides: TGCGCCAGCAGCCTCTGGACTTTCAATGAGCAGTTCTTC. The complete variable domain, with remaining parts taken from reference TRBV5-1 and TRBJ2-1, reads KAGVTQTPRYLIKTRGQQVTLSCSPISGHRSVSWYQQTPGQGLQFLFEYFSETQRNKGNFPGRFSGRQFSNSRSEMNVSTLELGDSALYLCASSLWTFNEQFFGPGTRLTVL.

The CDR3 region is CATTGERGNQPQHF. The CDR3 DNA reads TGTGCCACTACAGGGGAAAGGGGCAATCAGCCCCAGCATTTT. The chain joins TRBV15 to TRBJ1-5; 7 nucleotides align to TRBD1. The V segment lost 9 bases and the J segment 2 bases; nucleotides outside the gene matches: 7. Germline V lookup: CDR1 LNHNV, CDR2 YYDKDF (reference sequence). The CDR3 contains 14 residues.

In this sample, this clonotype turned up a few times. The chain couples TRBV9 to TRBJ2-1; 10 nucleotides line up with TRBD2. The germline CDR1 and CDR2 sequences are SGDLS and YYNGEE. This CDR3 has 15 amino acids. The ends lost 3 bases at V and 4 bases at J; junction bases unmatched: 4. The CDR3 reads CASSAGLAEYNEQFF. The CDR3 DNA follows: TGTGCCAGCAGCGCTGGACTAGCGGAGTACAATGAGCAGTTCTTC.

This chain connects TRBV7-2 to TRBJ2-3, with 9 positions matching TRBD2. The CDR3 runs to 15 residues. Per the germline V gene, CDR1 is SGHTA and CDR2 is FQGNSA. Trimming took 3 bases from V and 4 from J; bases not matched to a gene: 5. CDR3 in DNA: TGTGCCAGCAGCTTGGAGCGGGGGGCGCCAGATACGCAGTATTTT. Protein product: CASSLERGAPDTQYF.

In nucleotides, the CDR3 is TGTGCCAGCAGCTTAGTAGGGGGGGGAAAGTCACCCTCCTACAATGAGCAGTTCTTC. As protein: CASSLVGGGKSPSYNEQFF. This chain links TRBV11-2 with TRBJ2-1; TRBD2 is a possible D gene (7 bases). The germline V and J ends were trimmed by 1 base and 0 bases, with 19 bases remaining between them. The germline V gene encodes CDR1 SGHAT and CDR2 FQNNGV. This CDR3 region has 19 residues.

This clonotype was seen many times. The chain's CDR3 is CASSVAGTSSSEQYF. CDR3 nucleotides: TGTGCCAGCAGCGTAGCTGGGACTAGCTCAAGCGAGCAGTACTTC. The rearrangement joins TRBV9 to TRBJ2-7, with 9 bases identical to TRBD2. V lost 0 bases and J lost 6; bases outside the gene matches: 7. The CDR3 sequence is 15 residues long. CDR1 and CDR2 (germline): SGDLS, YYNGEE.

This rearrangement joins TRBV5-2 to TRBJ2-4; the table's D gene call, TRBD2, was not cross checked with the DNA. TRBV5-2 is given as a pseudogene. The CDR3 is made up of 24 amino acids. CDR3 protein: CASNLPGRDGTSGTYPWAKNIQYF. DNA for the CDR3: TGTGCCAGCAACTTACCTGGCAGGGACGGGACTAGCGGGACATACCCCTGGGCCAAAAACATTCAGTACTTC.